One sample yielded the 32 T cell receptor beta chains listed below, sequenced in a study of shared clonotypes between healthy human individuals. Sequencing was performed with immunoSEQ multiplex PCR; in TCRdb, only in-frame clones are kept and a portion is missing. The data hold about 2.3 million clones, with over 90% observed a single time. The sequenced sample was naive CD4+ T cells from PBMCs. This sample's subset: CD45RA+ positively selected. The receptors here all came from a man aged 18 to 30 in good health. Some clones in this sample may be carry-over from other donors' samples.

The V and J genes are TRBV6-6 and TRBJ2-2; no firm D call. The CDR3 contains 14 residues. V lost 6 bases and J lost 3, with 11 bases in between. The V gene's germline CDR1 is MNHNY and CDR2 SVGAGI (reference sequence). CDR3 amino acids: CASRDGPYTGELFF. The CDR3, as DNA: TGTGCCAGCAGAGATGGTCCGTACACCGGGGAGCTGTTTTTT.

The rearrangement joins TRBV2 to TRBJ1-2; D gene ambiguous. The CDR3 is 13 residues long. Germline values: CDR1 SNHLY, CDR2 FYNNEI. Between the trimmed V and J ends, which lost 6 bases and 3 bases, there was a span of 11 bases. CDR3 DNA: TGTGCCAGCAGGACGGATGGGGACTATGGCTACACCTTC. Amino acid sequence: CASRTDGDYGYTF.

The V gene is TRBV7-6, the J gene TRBJ2-7; 7 bases map to TRBD1. This CDR3 is built from 15 residues. Trimming at V came to 5 bases and at J to 0 bases, leaving 7 bases not matched to a gene. CDR1 is SGHVS, CDR2 FNYEAQ, per germline. The CDR3 DNA reads TGTGCCAGCAGCGCCTACCGGGACAGCTCCTACGAGCAGTACTTC. Protein product: CASSAYRDSSYEQYF. Together with reference TRBV7-6 and TRBJ2-7, the CDR3 gives the full variable domain: GAGVSQSPRYKVTKRGQDVALRCDPISGHVSLYWYRQALGQGPEFLTYFNYEAQQDKSGLPNDRFSAERPEGSISTLTIQRTEQRDSAMYRCASSAYRDSSYEQYFGPGTRLTVT.

This clone came up once. This chain joins TRBV18 and TRBJ2-7, with 7 positions matching TRBD1. The V gene end was trimmed by 3 bases and the J gene end by 6 bases; junction bases not matched to a gene: 8. The germline CDR1 and CDR2 sequences are KGHSH and LQKENI. This CDR3 comprises 14 residues. This CDR3 is CASSPMTGQREQYF. The CDR3 DNA reads TGTGCCAGCTCACCCATGACAGGGCAGCGCGAGCAGTACTTC.

This rearrangement joins TRBV28 to TRBJ2-7; 9 nucleotides agree with TRBD1. Losses at the gene ends were 3 bases for V and 1 base for J; bases not matched to a gene: 13. Per the germline V gene, CDR1 is MDHEN and CDR2 is SYDVKM. The length of the CDR3 is 18 residues. The CDR3 here is CASSLRIRGQGLSYEQYF. The CDR3, as DNA: TGTGCCAGCAGTTTGAGGATTCGGGGACAGGGTTTATCCTACGAGCAGTACTTC.

This sequence joins TRBV5-1 and TRBJ2-7, with TRBD1 identical over 10 bases. CDR1 is SGHRS and CDR2 is YFSETQ in the germline V gene. CDR3 length: 15 amino acids. V trimming: 6 bases; J trimming: 5 bases; junction bases outside the gene matches: 11. The CDR3 nucleotides are TGCGCCAGCACCCAGGGAGGGACAGGGGCCCACGAGCAGTACTTC. This sequence encodes CASTQGGTGAHEQYF. The full variable domain, in which reference TRBV5-1 and TRBJ2-7 provide the parts outside the CDR3, is KAGVTQTPRYLIKTRGQQVTLSCSPISGHRSVSWYQQTPGQGLQFLFEYFSETQRNKGNFPGRFSGRQFSNSRSEMNVSTLELGDSALYLCASTQGGTGAHEQYFGPGTRLTVT.

The chain is built from TRBV25-1 and TRBJ1-5; 7 bases are shared with TRBD1. Looked up from germline, CDR1 is MGHDK and CDR2 is SYGVNS. This CDR3 has 15 amino acids. J lost 6 bases, V lost 4 bases, and 9 bases had no gene match. CDR3 in DNA: TGTGCCAGCAGTGCCGGACAGGCCTGGGGTCAGCCCCAGCATTTT. Translated, it gives CASSAGQAWGQPQHF.

V gene TRBV28 combines with J gene TRBJ2-6, with 8 bases lining up with TRBD1. Germline CDR1 MDHEN, CDR2 SYDVKM. The J segment lost 0 bases and the V segment lost 5 bases, leaving 18 bases of the junction unmatched. This CDR3 contains 21 residues. The CDR3 sequence: CASSPVPGQATTYSGANVLTF. The CDR3 nucleotides read TGTGCCAGCAGTCCGGTCCCGGGACAGGCAACTACCTACTCTGGGGCCAACGTCCTGACTTTC.

The V and J genes are TRBV7-2 and TRBJ2-7; D gene ambiguous. CDR1 SGHTA and CDR2 FQGNSA come from the germline V gene. The ends were cut back, 5 bases at V and 1 base at J, with 9 bases in the middle. This CDR3 region has 13 residues. The CDR3 spells CASSLRRSYEQYF. As DNA, the CDR3 is TGTGCCAGCAGCCTGCGGCGGTCCTACGAGCAGTACTTC.

The chain has TRBV5-5 and TRBJ2-5; D is possibly TRBD1 (5 bases). CDR1 is SGHKS, CDR2 YYEKEE, per germline (reference sequence). This CDR3 is built from 14 residues. Trimming cost V 0 bases and J 4 bases, with 10 bases left between them. CDR3 residues: CASSLDRMRETQYF. The CDR3 nucleotides read TGTGCCAGCAGCTTGGACAGGATGAGAGAGACCCAGTACTTC.

The genes are TRBV19 and TRBJ1-1, with D tentatively TRBD1 (5 bases). Per germline, CDR1 LNHDA and CDR2 SQIVND (reference sequence). The CDR3 runs to 13 residues. Between the trimmed V and J ends, which lost 4 bases and 4 bases, there was a span of 10 bases. The chain's CDR3 is CASSNRGFTEAFF. CDR3 bases: TGTGCCAGTAGTAACCGGGGGTTCACTGAAGCTTTCTTT.

J is TRBJ2-2 and V is TRBV15; no definite D call. V was shortened by 7 bases and J by 0 bases, with 9 bases between the two germline ends. This CDR3 contains 14 residues. Germline CDR1 reads LNHNV; CDR2 reads YYDKDF (reference sequence). The CDR3 loop reads CATKRRANTGELFF. Here the CDR3 DNA reads TGTGCCACCAAGAGACGGGCGAACACCGGGGAGCTGTTTTTT.

This clone occurred a few times. The V call is TRBV10-3, the J call TRBJ1-5; no clear D. CDR1 and CDR2 (germline): ENHRY, SYGVKD. Trimming stripped 4 bases from V and 8 bases from J, with 12 bases between. The CDR3 sequence is 13 residues long. CDR3 DNA: TGTGCCATCAGTGCAACGGGCCCGAAGCCCCAGCATTTT. Translation gives CAISATGPKPQHF.

V is TRBV9 and J is TRBJ2-3; possible D gene TRBD1, 5 bases. Trimming left V 0 bases short and J 5 bases short, with 13 bases between. The germline CDR1 and CDR2 sequences are SGDLS and YYNGEE. The CDR3 spans 15 residues. The CDR3 protein is CASSVGLVTVDTQYF. CDR3 nucleotide sequence: TGTGCCAGCAGCGTAGGGTTGGTGACAGTAGATACGCAGTATTTT.

The chain combines TRBV5-1 with TRBJ2-1, with 12 bases lining up with TRBD2. This CDR3 comprises 14 residues. Germline CDR1 and CDR2: SGHRS and YFSETQ. The J segment lost 10 bases and the V segment lost 4 bases, leaving 6 bases of the junction unmatched. This CDR3 is CASSTGTSGQEQFF. Written as DNA, the CDR3 is TGCGCCAGCAGCACCGGGACTAGCGGGCAGGAGCAGTTCTTC.

The rearrangement uses TRBV27 and TRBJ1-1; TRBD1 matches 7 bases. Germline V gives CDR1 MNHEY, CDR2 SMNVEV (reference sequence). V lost 5 bases, J lost 4 bases, and 10 bases stayed unmatched. There are 15 residues in the CDR3. CDR3 bases: TGTGCCAGCAGTCCAACCACAGGGGTGGTCACTGAAGCTTTCTTT. This gives the protein CASSPTTGVVTEAFF.

The J gene is TRBJ2-3, the V gene TRBV6-1; 10 bases are shared with TRBD2. Germline loops: CDR1 MNHNS, CDR2 SASEGT. Losses at the gene ends were 2 bases for V and 6 bases for J; bases not matched to a gene: 8. This CDR3 is 16 amino acids long. For the CDR3, the DNA is TGTGCCAGCAGTGAACTCAGCGGGAGGGCCGCGGATACGCAGTATTTT. Amino acids: CASSELSGRAADTQYF.

The J gene is TRBJ1-1, the V gene TRBV7-2; no definite D call. V was trimmed by 5 bases and J by 1 base, leaving 11 bases between them. Germline values: CDR1 SGHTA, CDR2 FQGNSA. The CDR3 covers 14 residues. CDR3 coding DNA: TGTGCCAGCAGCCTACGTCTGGCGAACACTGAAGCTTTCTTT. The encoded protein is CASSLRLANTEAFF.

This clone was seen just once. This chain uses TRBV7-3 with TRBJ2-3, with 15 nucleotides matching TRBD2. Trimming removed 5 bases from V and 3 bases from J; junction bases left unmatched: 6. Germline CDR1 SGHTA, CDR2 FQGTGA. This CDR3 has 17 residues. CDR3 DNA sequence: TGTGCCAGCAGCCCGTGGGGACTAGCGGGAGGAACAGATACGCAGTATTTT. This codes for CASSPWGLAGGTDTQYF.

The chain has TRBV7-2 and TRBJ1-6; unclear D gene. Germline loops: CDR1 SGHTA, CDR2 FQGNSA. This CDR3 spans 13 amino acids. Deletions cut 5 bases from V and 8 bases from J, with 10 bases between. CDR3: CASSRTGDSPLHF. In DNA form, the CDR3 reads TGTGCCAGCAGCCGAACGGGTGATTCACCCCTCCACTTT.

The genes are TRBV15 and TRBJ2-3, with a tentative D call TRBD1 (6 bases). Germline CDR1 and CDR2: LNHNV and YYDKDF (reference sequence). This CDR3 contains 15 residues. V lost 0 bases, J lost 6 bases, and 13 bases lay in between. The CDR3 sequence: CATSRELNTGDTQYF. The CDR3 DNA is TGTGCCACCAGCAGAGAACTAAATACAGGGGATACGCAGTATTTT.

The CDR3 nucleotides read TGCAGCGTTGGGACAGGGAAGGAAAAACTGTTTTTT. Translated, it gives CSVGTGKEKLFF. The chain is built from TRBV29-1 and TRBJ1-4; 8 bases are shared with TRBD1. V lost 4 bases to trimming and J lost 8 bases; unmatched junction nucleotides: 3. This CDR3 is built from 12 residues. Per the germline V gene, CDR1 is SQVTM and CDR2 is ANQGSEA.

This clone appeared a single time. The chain recombines TRBV2 with TRBJ2-7; D is uncertain. The V gene lost 7 bases and the J gene lost 4 bases, with 8 bases spanning the gap. CDR1 and CDR2 from the germline V gene are SNHLY and FYNNEI. The CDR3 spans 11 residues. This CDR3 reads CASKAAYEQYF. In DNA, the CDR3 is TGTGCCAGCAAGGCGGCGTACGAGCAGTACTTC.

The chain is built from TRBV19 and TRBJ1-5; TRBD1 is a possible D gene (6 bases). CDR3 length: 15 residues. V was pared by 5 bases and J by 4 bases, with 15 bases between. Germline V lookup: CDR1 LNHDA, CDR2 SQIVND (reference sequence). CDR3 loop: CASSDTGLQNQPQHF. The CDR3 coding sequence is TGTGCCAGTAGTGATACAGGGTTACAGAATCAGCCCCAGCATTTT.

The chain recombines TRBV2 with TRBJ1-1, with TRBD1 as a possible D gene (5 bases). The CDR3 length is 14 residues. Looked up from germline, CDR1 is SNHLY and CDR2 is FYNNEI. V lost 6 bases, J lost 5 bases, and 16 bases lay in between. CDR3 in DNA: TGTGCCAGCAGGACCGGATTAGGGGCGACTGAAGCTTTCTTT. It codes for CASRTGLGATEAFF.

A few counts support this clone. Other DNA sequences of this sample code for an identical CDR3. The V gene is TRBV20-1, the J gene TRBJ1-5; D call uncertain. The germline V gene encodes CDR1 DFQATT and CDR2 SNEGSKA (reference sequence). CDR3 size: 11 residues. V dropped 6 bases and J dropped 3 bases, with 6 bases sitting between them. In DNA form, the CDR3 reads TGCAGTGCCAGTCCCAATCAGCCCCAGCATTTT. This codes for CSASPNQPQHF.

The chain uses TRBV5-1 and TRBJ1-1, with D possibly being TRBD1 (5 bases). The germline CDR1 and CDR2 sequences are SGHRS and YFSETQ. The CDR3 is 14 residues long. Trimming shortened V by 5 bases and J by 5 bases, and 16 bases separated the two germline ends. The CDR3 DNA reads TGCGCCAGCAGAAACGGACAACTTGGGACTGAAGCTTTCTTT. Residues: CASRNGQLGTEAFF.

The V gene is TRBV9, the J gene TRBJ2-1, with D hard to call. This CDR3 has 15 amino acids. Germline V gene sequence: CDR1 SGDLS, CDR2 YYNGEE. Trimming took off 3 bases at V and 0 bases at J, with 10 bases between the two ends. The CDR3 sequence: CASSEQYSSYNEQFF. CDR3 sequence (DNA): TGTGCCAGCAGCGAACAATACAGCTCCTACAATGAGCAGTTCTTC.

The chain uses TRBV16 and TRBJ2-7; D is unclear. Trimming removed 0 bases at V and 7 bases at J, with 10 bases between. The CDR3 consists of 13 residues. The germline V gene encodes CDR1 KGHSY and CDR2 FQNENV. The CDR3 nucleotides are TGTGCCAGCAGCCAATCCCCAGAGAGGGAGCAGTACTTC. Its protein product is CASSQSPEREQYF.

The rearrangement uses TRBV18 and TRBJ2-7; 7 bases fit TRBD2. This CDR3 is 14 amino acids long. CDR1 is KGHSH and CDR2 is LQKENI in the germline V gene. Trimming removed 6 bases from V and 1 base from J; junction bases left unmatched: 6. CDR3 bases: TGTGCCAGCTCGGACGGGACTATATCCTACGAGCAGTACTTC. This translates into CASSDGTISYEQYF.

The chain carries TRBV28 and TRBJ2-7, with 10 nucleotides matching TRBD1. V lost 5 bases and J lost 5; bases outside the gene matches: 9. This CDR3 has 15 residues. Germline V gene data show CDR1 as MDHEN and CDR2 as SYDVKM. The CDR3 spells CASSPRDRGRHEQYF. CDR3 bases: TGTGCCAGCAGTCCTCGGGACAGGGGTAGGCACGAGCAGTACTTC.

This chain connects TRBV15 to TRBJ2-2; D is uncertain. CDR3 length: 12 amino acids. V shed 1 base and J shed 7 bases, with 4 bases lying between them. The germline V gene encodes CDR1 LNHNV and CDR2 YYDKDF (reference sequence). CDR3 nucleotides: TGTGCCACCAGCAGAGTGATCGGGGAGCTGTTTTTT. This encodes CATSRVIGELFF.